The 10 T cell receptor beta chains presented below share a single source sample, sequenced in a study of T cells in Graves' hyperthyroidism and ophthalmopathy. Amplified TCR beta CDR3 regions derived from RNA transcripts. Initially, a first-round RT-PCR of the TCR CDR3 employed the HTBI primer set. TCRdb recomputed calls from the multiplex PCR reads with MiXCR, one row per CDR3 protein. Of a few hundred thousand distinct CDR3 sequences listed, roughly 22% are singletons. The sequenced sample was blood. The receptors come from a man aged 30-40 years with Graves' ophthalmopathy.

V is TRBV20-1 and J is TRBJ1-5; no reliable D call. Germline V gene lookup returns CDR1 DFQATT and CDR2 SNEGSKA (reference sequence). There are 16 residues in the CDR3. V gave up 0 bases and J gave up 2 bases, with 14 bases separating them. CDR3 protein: CSARDAARLGNQPQHF. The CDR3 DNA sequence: TGCAGTGCTAGAGACGCGGCCAGACTCGGCAATCAGCCCCAGCATTTT.

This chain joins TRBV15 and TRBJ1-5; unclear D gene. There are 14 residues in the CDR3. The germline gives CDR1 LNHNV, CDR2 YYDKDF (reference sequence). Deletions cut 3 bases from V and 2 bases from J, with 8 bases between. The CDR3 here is CATSRQAGNQPQHF. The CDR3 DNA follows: TGTGCCACCAGCAGGCAGGCCGGCAATCAGCCCCAGCATTTT.

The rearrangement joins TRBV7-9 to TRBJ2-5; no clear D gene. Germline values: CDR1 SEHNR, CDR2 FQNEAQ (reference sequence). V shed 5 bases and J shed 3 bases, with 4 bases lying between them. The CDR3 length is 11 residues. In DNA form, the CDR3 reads TGTGCCAGCAGCCACAAAGAGACCCAGTACTTC. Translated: CASSHKETQYF.

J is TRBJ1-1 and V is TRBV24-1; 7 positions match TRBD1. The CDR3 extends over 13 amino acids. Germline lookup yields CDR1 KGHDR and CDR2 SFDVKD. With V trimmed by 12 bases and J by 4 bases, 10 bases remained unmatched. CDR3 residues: CAGYYHRGTEAFF. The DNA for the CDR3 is TGTGCCGGGTACTACCACAGGGGCACTGAAGCTTTCTTT.

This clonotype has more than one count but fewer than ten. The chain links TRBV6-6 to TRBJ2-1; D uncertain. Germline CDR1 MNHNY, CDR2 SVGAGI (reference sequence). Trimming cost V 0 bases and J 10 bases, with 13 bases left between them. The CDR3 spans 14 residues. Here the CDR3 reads CASSYSSGQREQFF. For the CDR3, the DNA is TGTGCCAGCAGTTACTCGAGTGGGCAGAGGGAGCAGTTCTTC.

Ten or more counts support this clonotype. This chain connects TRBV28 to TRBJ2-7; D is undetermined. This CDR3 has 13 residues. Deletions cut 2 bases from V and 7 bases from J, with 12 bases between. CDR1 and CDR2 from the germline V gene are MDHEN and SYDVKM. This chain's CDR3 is CASSLRPPVEQYF. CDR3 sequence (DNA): TGTGCCAGCAGTTTACGCCCCCCCGTAGAGCAGTACTTC.

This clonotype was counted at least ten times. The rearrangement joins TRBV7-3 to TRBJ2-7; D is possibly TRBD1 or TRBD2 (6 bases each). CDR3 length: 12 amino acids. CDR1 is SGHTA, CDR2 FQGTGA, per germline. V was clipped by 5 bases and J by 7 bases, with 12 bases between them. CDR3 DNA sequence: TGTGCCAGCAGCCCCGGGGGCGAAGAGCAGTACTTC. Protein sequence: CASSPGGEEQYF. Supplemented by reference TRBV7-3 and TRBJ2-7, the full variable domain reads GAGVSQTPSNKVTEKGKYVELRCDPISGHTALYWYRQSLGQGPEFLIYFQGTGAADDSGLPNDRFFAVRPEGSVSTLKIQRTERGDSAVYLCASSPGGEEQYFGPGTRLTVT.

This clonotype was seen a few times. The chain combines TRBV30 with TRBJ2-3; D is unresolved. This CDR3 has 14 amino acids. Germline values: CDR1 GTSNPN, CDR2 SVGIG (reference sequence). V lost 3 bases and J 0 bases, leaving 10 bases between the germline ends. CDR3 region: CAWRRAPSTDTQYF. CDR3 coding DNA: TGTGCCTGGAGACGGGCACCGAGCACAGATACGCAGTATTTT.

The CDR3 spells CASSVQPGQASYEQYF. DNA of the CDR3: TGTGCCAGCAGCGTCCAGCCGGGACAGGCCTCCTACGAGCAGTACTTC. This rearrangement joins TRBV9 to TRBJ2-7; 8 nucleotides align to TRBD1. There are 16 residues in the CDR3. Trimming removed 2 bases from V and 0 bases from J; junction bases left unmatched: 7. Germline CDR1 and CDR2: SGDLS and YYNGEE.

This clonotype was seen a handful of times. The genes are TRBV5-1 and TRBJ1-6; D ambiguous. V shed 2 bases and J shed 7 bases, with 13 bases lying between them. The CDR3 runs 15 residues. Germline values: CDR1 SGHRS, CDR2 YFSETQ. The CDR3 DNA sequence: TGCGCCAGCAGCTTTAAAGAGGGATACAATTCACCCCTCCACTTT. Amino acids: CASSFKEGYNSPLHF.